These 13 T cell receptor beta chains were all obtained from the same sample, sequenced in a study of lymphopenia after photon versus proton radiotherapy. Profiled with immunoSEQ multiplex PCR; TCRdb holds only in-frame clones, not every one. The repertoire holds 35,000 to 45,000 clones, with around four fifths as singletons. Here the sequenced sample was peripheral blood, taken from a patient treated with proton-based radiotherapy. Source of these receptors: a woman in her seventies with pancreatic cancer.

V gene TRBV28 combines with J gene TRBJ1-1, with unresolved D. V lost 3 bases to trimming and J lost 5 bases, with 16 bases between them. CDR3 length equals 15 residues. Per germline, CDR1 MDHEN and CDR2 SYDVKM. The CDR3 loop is CASSFESGLKTEAFF. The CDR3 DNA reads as TGTGCCAGCAGTTTTGAGAGTGGGTTAAAGACTGAAGCTTTCTTT. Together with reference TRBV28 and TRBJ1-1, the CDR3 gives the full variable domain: DVKVTQSSRYLVKRTGEKVFLECVQDMDHENMFWYRQDPGLGLRLIYFSYDVKMKEKGDIPEGYSVSREKKERFSLILESASTNQTSMYLCASSFESGLKTEAFFGQGTRLTVV.

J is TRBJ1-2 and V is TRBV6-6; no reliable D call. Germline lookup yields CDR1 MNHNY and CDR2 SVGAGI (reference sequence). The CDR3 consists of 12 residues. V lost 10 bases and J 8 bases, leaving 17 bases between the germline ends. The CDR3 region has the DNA TGTGCCACTTCGAATACCGCTCAGGGCTACACCTTC. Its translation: CATSNTAQGYTF.

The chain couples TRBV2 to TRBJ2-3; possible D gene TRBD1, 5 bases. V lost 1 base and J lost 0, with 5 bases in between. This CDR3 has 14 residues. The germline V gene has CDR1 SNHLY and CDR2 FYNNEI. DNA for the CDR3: TGTGCCAGCAGTGAAGAGGGGAGCACAGATACGCAGTATTTT. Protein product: CASSEEGSTDTQYF.

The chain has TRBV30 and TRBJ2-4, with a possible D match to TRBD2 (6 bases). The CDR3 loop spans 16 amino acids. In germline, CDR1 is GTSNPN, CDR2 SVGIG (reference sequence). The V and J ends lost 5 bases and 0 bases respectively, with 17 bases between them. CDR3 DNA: TGTGCCTGGGGCCAGGGAGGTTGGATAGCCAAAAACATTCAGTACTTC. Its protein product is CAWGQGGWIAKNIQYF.

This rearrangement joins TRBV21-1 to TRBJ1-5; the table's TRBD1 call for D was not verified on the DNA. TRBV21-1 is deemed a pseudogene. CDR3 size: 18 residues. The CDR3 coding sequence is TGTGCCAGCAGCAAAGTCCTCAAAGCCGACAGTACTAATCAGCCCCAGCATTTT. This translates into CASSKVLKADSTNQPQHF.

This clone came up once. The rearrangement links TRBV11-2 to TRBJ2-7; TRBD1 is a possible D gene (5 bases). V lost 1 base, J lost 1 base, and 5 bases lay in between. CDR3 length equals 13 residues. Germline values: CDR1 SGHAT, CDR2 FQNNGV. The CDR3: CASSLGQSYEQYF. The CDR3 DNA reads TGTGCCAGCAGCTTAGGACAGTCCTACGAGCAGTACTTC.

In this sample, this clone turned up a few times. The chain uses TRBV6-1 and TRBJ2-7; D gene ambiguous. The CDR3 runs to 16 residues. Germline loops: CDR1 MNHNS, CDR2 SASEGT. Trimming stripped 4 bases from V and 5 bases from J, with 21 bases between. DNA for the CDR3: TGTGCCAGCAGTGGAAGCAGGCGATCAGCAACTAACGAGCAGTACTTC. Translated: CASSGSRRSATNEQYF.

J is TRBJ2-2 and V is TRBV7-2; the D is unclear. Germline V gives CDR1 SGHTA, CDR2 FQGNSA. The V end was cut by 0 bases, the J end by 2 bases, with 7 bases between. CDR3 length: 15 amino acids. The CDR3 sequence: CASSLASLNTGELFF. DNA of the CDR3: TGTGCCAGCAGCTTAGCTAGCCTTAACACCGGGGAGCTGTTTTTT.

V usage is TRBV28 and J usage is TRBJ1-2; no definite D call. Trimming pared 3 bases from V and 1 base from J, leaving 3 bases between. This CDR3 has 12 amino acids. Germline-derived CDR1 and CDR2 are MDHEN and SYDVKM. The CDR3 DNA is TGTGCCAGCAGTTTGGGTAACTATGGCTACACCTTC. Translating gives CASSLGNYGYTF.

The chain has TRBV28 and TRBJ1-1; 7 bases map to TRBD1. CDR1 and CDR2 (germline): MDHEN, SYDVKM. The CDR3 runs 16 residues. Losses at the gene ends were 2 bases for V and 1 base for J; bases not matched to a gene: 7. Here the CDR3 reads CASSLVGGAGNTEAFF. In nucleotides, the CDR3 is TGTGCCAGCAGTTTAGTAGGGGGCGCCGGGAACACTGAAGCTTTCTTT.

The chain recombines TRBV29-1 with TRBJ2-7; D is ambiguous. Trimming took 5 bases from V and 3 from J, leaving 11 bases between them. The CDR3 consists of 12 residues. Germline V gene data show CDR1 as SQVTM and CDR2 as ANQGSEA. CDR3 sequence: CSVNDNGYEQYF. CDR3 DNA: TGCAGCGTTAACGACAATGGCTACGAGCAGTACTTC.

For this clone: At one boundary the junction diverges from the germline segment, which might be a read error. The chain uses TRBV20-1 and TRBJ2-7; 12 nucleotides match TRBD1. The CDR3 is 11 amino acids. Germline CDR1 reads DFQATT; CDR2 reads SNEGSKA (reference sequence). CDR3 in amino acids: CSAPSPGQGAF. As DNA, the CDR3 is TGCAGTGCCCCCTCCCCGGGACAGGGGGCCTTC.

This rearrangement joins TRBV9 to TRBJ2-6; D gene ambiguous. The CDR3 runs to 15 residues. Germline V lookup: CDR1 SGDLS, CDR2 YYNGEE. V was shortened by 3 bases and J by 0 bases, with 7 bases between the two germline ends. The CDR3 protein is CASSAGASGANVLTF. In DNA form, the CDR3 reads TGTGCCAGCAGCGCAGGTGCCTCTGGGGCCAACGTCCTGACTTTC.